Below, 14 T cell receptor beta chains from the same sample are listed, as sequenced in a study of blood T cell repertoires in COVID-19. This table comes from immunoSEQ multiplex PCR, and its TCRdb copy is limited to in-frame clones, with some not included. The sample consists of a few hundred thousand clones, under 90% of them appearing once. The sample was PBMCs or T cells enriched from blood (not recorded which). The receptor set was obtained from a woman aged 45 to 65 who had been exposed to COVID-19.

This CDR3 is CASILQGDTEAFF. In DNA form, the CDR3 reads TGTGCCAGCATCCTCCAGGGGGACACTGAAGCTTTCTTT. The chain joins TRBV12-3 or TRBV12-4 to TRBJ1-1; 7 bases are a match to TRBD1. The CDR3 length is 13 residues. The V gene end was trimmed by 7 bases and the J gene end by 3 bases; junction bases not matched to a gene: 5.

The gene calls are TRBV6-5 and TRBJ2-7; 9 bases line up with TRBD1. The trim removed 4 bases at V and 3 bases at J, leaving 4 bases unmatched. This CDR3 has 14 amino acids. Looked up from germline, CDR1 is MNHEY and CDR2 is SVGAGI. CDR3 sequence reads: CASSLGTGNYEQYF. The DNA of the CDR3 is TGTGCCAGCAGTTTGGGGACAGGGAACTACGAGCAGTACTTC.

This clone occurred a few times. The chain is built from TRBV7-2 and TRBJ1-1; TRBD1 matches at 8 bases. Germline V gene sequence: CDR1 SGHTA, CDR2 FQGNSA. Losses at the gene ends were 6 bases for V and 4 bases for J; bases not matched to a gene: 4. CDR3 length: 13 amino acids. The CDR3 is CASSRDRPTEAFF. Written as DNA, the CDR3 is TGTGCCAGCAGTCGGGACAGGCCCACTGAAGCTTTCTTT. Together with reference TRBV7-2 and TRBJ1-1, the CDR3 gives the full variable domain: GAGVSQSPSNKVTEKGKDVELRCDPISGHTALYWYRQSLGQGLEFLIYFQGNSAPDKSGLPSDRFSAERTGGSVSTLTIQRTQQEDSAVYLCASSRDRPTEAFFGQGTRLTVV.

About this clone: The sample has other DNA sequences that encode this CDR3 too. This chain connects TRBV7-2 to TRBJ2-5, with TRBD1 matching over 8 bases. V shed 1 base, J shed 0 bases, and the junction held 4 bases outside the gene matches. CDR3 length equals 16 residues. Germline V gene data show CDR1 as SGHTA and CDR2 as FQGNSA. CDR3 coding DNA: TGTGCCAGCAGCTTAGGACAGGGGACGTACCAAGAGACCCAGTACTTC. Translating it yields CASSLGQGTYQETQYF.

The chain carries TRBV3-1 (or the pseudogene TRBV3-2) and TRBJ1-2, with D perhaps matching TRBD1 (6 bases). V lost 3 bases, J lost 5 bases, and 22 bases lay in between. This CDR3 contains 17 residues. Per the germline V gene, CDR1 is LGHDT and CDR2 is YNNKEL (reference sequence). In DNA form, the CDR3 reads TGTGCCAGCAGCCACCCCAGGGGAAGGAGGTCGATTTATGGCTACACCTTC. Amino acid sequence: CASSHPRGRRSIYGYTF.

The chain couples TRBV10-3 to TRBJ1-1; D not resolved. This CDR3 region has 13 residues. In germline, CDR1 is ENHRY, CDR2 SYGVKD. The V end lost 8 bases, the J end lost 0 bases, and 10 bases lay between the germline ends. Here the CDR3 reads CAISASMNTEAFF. The CDR3 DNA is TGTGCCATCTCCGCGTCTATGAACACTGAAGCTTTCTTT.

The rearrangement joins TRBV29-1 to TRBJ1-1, with TRBD1 as a possible D gene (6 bases). Trimming left V 6 bases short and J 5 bases short, with 19 bases between. Germline-derived CDR1 and CDR2 are SQVTM and ANQGSEA. This CDR3 comprises 14 residues. CDR3 sequence reads: CSVYGGGARTEAFF. CDR3 DNA sequence: TGCAGCGTCTACGGAGGGGGGGCGAGGACTGAAGCTTTCTTT.

The chain couples TRBV6-4 to TRBJ2-3; D ambiguous. CDR3 length: 15 residues. The germline V gene has CDR1 MRHNA and CDR2 SNTAGT. V lost 0 bases to trimming and J lost 10 bases, with 17 bases between them. The CDR3 DNA reads as TGTGCCAGCAGTGACTCGCGGATCCCGCCGAAGGCGCAGTATTTT. Translated, it gives CASSDSRIPPKAQYF.

V and J are TRBV6-5 and TRBJ2-3; 9 nucleotides match TRBD2. The length of the CDR3 is 15 residues. Unmatched junction bases numbered 6, after V lost 5 bases and J lost 3 bases. Germline V gene lookup returns CDR1 MNHEY and CDR2 SVGAGI. This chain's CDR3 is CASSLGLAKTDTQYF. As DNA, the CDR3 is TGTGCCAGCAGTCTGGGACTAGCTAAGACAGATACGCAGTATTTT.

As concerns this clone: The identical CDR3 is also encoded by other nucleotide sequences in the sample. This chain links TRBV3-1 (or the pseudogene TRBV3-2) with TRBJ2-4; 7 bases fit TRBD2. The CDR3 totals 20 residues. Germline CDR1 and CDR2: LGHDT and YNNKEL (reference sequence). V lost 5 bases and J lost 0; bases outside the gene matches: 19. This chain's CDR3 is CASSSLSGGGAFIAKNIQYF. The CDR3 DNA is TGTGCCAGCAGCTCCCTCAGTGGCGGGGGAGCCTTTATAGCCAAAAACATTCAGTACTTC.

The V gene is TRBV3-1 (or the pseudogene TRBV3-2), the J gene TRBJ2-2; 11 nucleotides align to TRBD2. The CDR3 is 16 residues long. Germline V gene sequence: CDR1 LGHDT, CDR2 YNNKEL (reference sequence). The J segment lost 6 bases and the V segment lost 3 bases, leaving 6 bases of the junction unmatched. CDR3 bases: TGTGCCAGCAGCCACACCGGACTAGCGGGCCCCGGGGAGCTGTTTTTT. Protein: CASSHTGLAGPGELFF.

V gene TRBV18 combines with J gene TRBJ1-1; the D gene is possibly TRBD1 (5 bases). The germline V gene has CDR1 KGHSH and CDR2 LQKENI. The CDR3 consists of 17 residues. Trimming stripped 5 bases from V and 3 bases from J, with 22 bases between. The CDR3 nucleotides read TGTGCCAGCTCATCACTCAGGGTCCAAGGGGAGGACACTGAAGCTTTCTTT. It codes for CASSSLRVQGEDTEAFF.

The chain combines TRBV28 with TRBJ1-1, with a possible D match to TRBD1 (5 bases). Germline CDR1 reads MDHEN; CDR2 reads SYDVKM. This CDR3 contains 15 residues. V was cut by 5 bases and J by 1 base, with 14 bases left in between. The CDR3 DNA reads as TGTGCCAGCAGTACAGGTGCCGCAGGGAACACTGAAGCTTTCTTT. Encoded protein: CASSTGAAGNTEAFF.

This rearrangement joins TRBV13 to TRBJ1-2, with D uncertain. CDR1 is PRHDT, CDR2 FYEKMQ, per germline (reference sequence). The CDR3 spans 15 residues. V lost 5 bases to trimming and J lost 2 bases, with 15 bases between them. This CDR3 reads CASSPLITENYGYTF. CDR3 nucleotide sequence: TGTGCCAGCAGCCCTCTAATTACGGAGAACTATGGCTACACCTTC.